Included here is one TCR beta chain sequence, with context. The sample is drawn from a study of blood T cell repertoires in COVID-19. Study-level information: COVID-19 samples, acute and convalescent, were from the United States, Italy and Spain. From T cells, B-cell-depleted T cells, or PBMCs came the material, which was cDNA or gDNA.

Per the original methods: Amplification of reference gene primers provided the estimated nucleated cell counts. Profiling relied on immunoSEQ multiplex PCR, and the TCRdb table lists in-frame clones only, not all of them. The D gene and trimming were derived from the DNA, and the V and J assignments and clone size from that table. The data show 150,000 or so clones, roughly 78% seen once. The CDR3 extends over 18 amino acids. Germline V gene lookup returns CDR1 SGHRS and CDR2 YFSETQ. With 3 bases removed from V and 4 bases from J, the gap between germline ends came to 25 bases. The rearrangement uses TRBV5-1 and TRBJ1-2, with D possibly being TRBD1 (6 bases). This TCR was sampled from a human donor with acute or convalescent COVID-19. The donor label of this sample is uncertain. The specimen sequenced was peripheral blood. CDR3 DNA sequence: TGCGCCAGCAGCTCTAGCCCACTTGACAGGACATCCCTCTATGGCTACACCTTC. Translating gives CASSSSPLDRTSLYGYTF.